This T cell receptor (beta chain) derives from a study of blood T cells in healthy people across ages. The wider study: In model experiments, template switching was able to capture about one barcoded beta molecule for every two T cells that were present.

Germline CDR1 and CDR2: DFQATT and SNEGSKA (reference sequence). CDR3 size: 13 residues. V lost 4 bases, J lost 2 bases, and 5 bases stayed unmatched. The authors ran a second PCR of about 6 to 12 cycles using a sample-barcoded 5' primer and a J-beta primer mix. The template-switch adaptor, which had 12 random nucleotides, put a tag on each cDNA molecule. TCRdb itself ran the 5' RACE reads through MiXCR, one entry per CDR3 protein. Of about 400,000 distinct CDR3 sequences in the sample, more than 45% were seen once. Study outcomes and limitations: Shifts in expanded clonotypes may have been confounded by donor CMV status, which was unknown. Observed TCR beta diversity showed a strong correlation with the percentage of naive T cells as measured by flow cytometry.

Comments on this clonotype: Its antigen is as yet unknown.

This TCR came from a man aged 60 to 69 in good health. The specimen sequenced was blood. This chain uses TRBV20-1 with TRBJ2-7; TRBD1 matches at 7 bases. CDR3 protein: CSAIGQAPYEQYF. In DNA form, the CDR3 reads TGCAGTGCTATCGGACAGGCCCCCTACGAGCAGTACTTC.